The sequence of this T cell receptor beta chain was determined in a study of T cells after yellow fever vaccination. Study details: Those fractions that held only low numbers of cells were prepared using the SMART-Seq v4 Ultra Low Input RNA kit.

Broader study findings: The study re-detected most primary-vaccination clones after the booster (roughly 96% CD4, roughly 91% CD8). It was a small share of clonotypes that appeared in both CD4 and CD8 compartments.

About this clonotype: Its specificity is not known.

With 2 bases clipped from V and 8 bases from J, the junction kept 6 bases outside the gene matches. CDR1 and CDR2 from the germline V gene are SEHNR and FQNEAQ (reference sequence). This CDR3 region has 14 residues. Template switching by 5'RACE produced TCR cDNA, adding a universal primer site and UMIs. TCRdb re-called the 5' RACE reads with MiXCR, one entry per CDR3 protein. The sample includes approximately 300,000 distinct CDR3 sequences, approximately 13% seen only once; the top ten take around 0.49%. The V call is TRBV7-9, the J call TRBJ2-1, with 7 bases fitting TRBD2. This clonotype originated in a man between 25 and 39 years old who received the YFV17D yellow fever vaccine. The source was CD4+ T cells sorted from PBMCs, collected 45 days after the yellow fever booster vaccination. The CDR3 region is CASSLSGNNDEQFF. As DNA, the CDR3 is TGTGCCAGCAGCTTAAGCGGGAATAACGATGAGCAGTTCTTC.